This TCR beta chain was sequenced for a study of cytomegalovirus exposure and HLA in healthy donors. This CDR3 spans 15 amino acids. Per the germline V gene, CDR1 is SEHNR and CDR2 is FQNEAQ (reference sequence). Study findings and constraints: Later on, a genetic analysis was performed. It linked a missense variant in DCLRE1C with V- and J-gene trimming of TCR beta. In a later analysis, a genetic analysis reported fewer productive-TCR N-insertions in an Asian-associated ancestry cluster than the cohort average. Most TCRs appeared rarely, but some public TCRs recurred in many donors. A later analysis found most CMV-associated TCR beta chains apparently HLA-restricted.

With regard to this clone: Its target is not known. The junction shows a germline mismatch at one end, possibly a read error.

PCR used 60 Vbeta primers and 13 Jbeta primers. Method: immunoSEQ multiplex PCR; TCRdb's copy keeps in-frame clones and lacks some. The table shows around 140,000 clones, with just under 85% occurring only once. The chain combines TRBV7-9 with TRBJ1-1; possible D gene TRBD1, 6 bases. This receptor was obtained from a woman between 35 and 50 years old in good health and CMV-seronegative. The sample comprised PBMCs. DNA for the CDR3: TGTTCCAGCAGCTTAGAAAGGGGGGGGGACACTGAAGCTTTCTTT. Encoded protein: CSSSLERGGDTEAFF.